The TCR beta chain under discussion was sequenced for a study of cytomegalovirus exposure and HLA in healthy donors. Findings and limits, study-wide: Some public TCRs appeared in many individuals, while most sequences were rare. In vitro, a few CMV-associated chains proved specific for CMV antigens.

Assay: immunoSEQ multiplex PCR; the TCRdb copy retains only in-frame clones and omits some. The top ten hold around 2.2% of the sample, which has 55,000 to 70,000 clones, roughly 90% seen once. CDR1 is MNHEY and CDR2 is SVGAGI in the germline V gene. This CDR3 has 15 residues. Of note for this clone: The antigen remains unidentified. Sequence at one end of the junction differs from germline and may be a read error.

The chain employs TRBV6-5 and TRBJ2-7; 10 positions agree with TRBD1. The clonotype originates from a woman under 40 in good health and CMV-seronegative. Specimen: PBMCs. CDR3 loop: CASSYSTGGLYGQYF. CDR3 sequence (DNA): TGTGCCAGCAGTTACTCGACAGGGGGCCTCTACGGGCAGTACTTC.